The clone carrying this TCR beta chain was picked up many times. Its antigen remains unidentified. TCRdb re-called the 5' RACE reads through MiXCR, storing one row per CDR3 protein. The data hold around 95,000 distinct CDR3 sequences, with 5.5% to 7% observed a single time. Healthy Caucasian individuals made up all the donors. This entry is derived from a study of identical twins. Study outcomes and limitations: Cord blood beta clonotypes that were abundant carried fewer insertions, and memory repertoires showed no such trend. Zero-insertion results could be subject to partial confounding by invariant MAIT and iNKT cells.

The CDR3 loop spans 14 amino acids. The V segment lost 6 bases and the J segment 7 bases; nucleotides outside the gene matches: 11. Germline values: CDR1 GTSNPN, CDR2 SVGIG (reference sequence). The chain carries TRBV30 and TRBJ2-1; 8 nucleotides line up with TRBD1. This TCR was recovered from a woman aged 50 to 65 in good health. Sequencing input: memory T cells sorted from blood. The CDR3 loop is CACRARGLWNEQFF. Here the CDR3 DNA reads TGTGCCTGCCGGGCCAGGGGGCTGTGGAATGAGCAGTTCTTC.